These 10 T cell receptor beta chains share one sample of origin, sequenced in a study of T cell repertoires in cytomegalovirus infection. Their specific antigens are unknown. TCRdb re-derived calls from the reads in MiXCR, one entry per CDR3 protein. The sample lists roughly 350,000 distinct CDR3 sequences; roughly 34% were seen once. The sequencing used cultured PBMCs, collected from culture after CMV antigen stimulation. These receptors were obtained from a human donor in good health (CMV status not recorded). Some clones in this sample may be carry-over from other donors' samples.

The CDR3 sequence is CASRLDGSYGYTF. CDR3 nucleotides: TGTGCCAGCAGACTGGACGGATCGTATGGCTACACCTTC. This chain joins TRBV12-3 or TRBV12-4 and TRBJ1-2; no definite D call. The CDR3 covers 13 residues. V was clipped by 6 bases and J by 5 bases, with 13 bases between them.

This clonotype was observed a few times. The CDR3, as DNA: TGTGCCAGCTCACCACCGGCCAGGGGGCTTACAGATACGCAGTATTTT. Its translation is CASSPPARGLTDTQYF. The genes are TRBV18 and TRBJ2-3; 8 bases agree with TRBD1. With 0 bases clipped from V and 3 bases from J, the junction kept 5 bases outside the gene matches. The CDR3 has 16 residues. Germline assignment: CDR1 KGHSH and CDR2 LQKENI.

This clonotype has a count of ten or more. The rearrangement uses TRBV7-2 and TRBJ2-3, with 9 nucleotides matching TRBD2. CDR1 and CDR2 (germline): SGHTA, FQGNSA. CDR3 length: 18 residues. Losses at the gene ends were 5 bases for V and 4 bases for J; bases not matched to a gene: 16. CDR3 amino acids: CASSTRQVSGSLPDTQYF. The CDR3 coding sequence is TGTGCCAGCAGCACAAGGCAGGTTAGCGGGAGCCTGCCAGATACGCAGTATTTT.

Many counts were recorded for this clonotype. CDR3 bases: TGTGCCAGCAGCCCCTATACCGGACGGCCCTACGAGCAGTACTTC. Translating it yields CASSPYTGRPYEQYF. The chain employs TRBV11-1 and TRBJ2-7; D is uncertain. Germline CDR1 is SGHAT and CDR2 is FQDESV (reference sequence). The V gene lost 5 bases and the J gene lost 2 bases, with 16 bases spanning the gap. The length of the CDR3 is 15 residues.

The chain joins TRBV2 to TRBJ2-5, with D perhaps TRBD1 or TRBD2 (5 bases each). The CDR3 has 14 residues. Germline CDR1 is SNHLY and CDR2 is FYNNEI. V lost 6 bases and J 5 bases, leaving 16 bases between the germline ends. The CDR3 DNA sequence: TGTGCCAGCAGGGGGGTGTGGGCCGGGGAGACCCAGTACTTC. Translation: CASRGVWAGETQYF.

The table lists this clonotype with many counts. CDR3 DNA: TGTGCCAGTTCGGGACGGATTTTAAATTCACCCCTCCACTTT. This encodes CASSGRILNSPLHF. The rearrangement links TRBV7-8 to TRBJ1-6, with D possibly being TRBD1 (5 bases). The CDR3 loop spans 14 amino acids. Germline V gene lookup returns CDR1 SGHVS and CDR2 FQNEAQ. V lost 9 bases and J lost 7, with 16 bases in between.

This clonotype was counted ten times or more. The chain links TRBV28 to TRBJ1-2; D remains ambiguous. The CDR3 length is 13 residues. V lost 2 bases to trimming and J lost 5 bases, with 9 bases between them. CDR1 is MDHEN, CDR2 SYDVKM, per germline. Here the CDR3 DNA reads TGTGCCAGCAGTTTACCGGGGATTTATGGCTACACCTTC. The encoded protein is CASSLPGIYGYTF.

The genes are TRBV12-3 or TRBV12-4 and TRBJ2-7, with TRBD2 matching over 11 bases. Trimming took 5 bases from V and 3 from J; bases not matched to a gene: 6. The CDR3 has 15 amino acids. The CDR3 protein is CASSRRGTSGYEQYF. The CDR3 coding sequence is TGTGCCAGCAGTCGCCGGGGGACTAGCGGCTACGAGCAGTACTTC.

The chain joins TRBV24-1 to TRBJ2-7; D is unresolved. Trimming removed 1 base from V and 4 bases from J, with 13 bases in between. The CDR3 consists of 15 residues. The germline CDR1 and CDR2 sequences are KGHDR and SFDVKD. Here the CDR3 DNA reads TGTGCCACCAGTGATTTAGTAGGCAACCTATACGAGCAGTACGTC. Translation: CATSDLVGNLYEQYV.

This chain links TRBV15 with TRBJ2-7, with 10 bases identical to TRBD2. Germline-derived CDR1 and CDR2 are LNHNV and YYDKDF (reference sequence). The CDR3 runs 16 residues. The ends lost 3 bases at V and 1 base at J; junction bases unmatched: 6. The CDR3 DNA sequence: TGTGCCACCAGCAGTAAGCGGGAGGGCCGTTCCTACGAGCAGTACTTC. It specifies CATSSKREGRSYEQYF.